The rows below give T cell receptor beta chains drawn from one sample of a study of shared clonotypes between healthy human individuals. Libraries were prepared by immunoSEQ multiplex PCR; TCRdb keeps only in-frame clonotypes and omits some of them. The sample comprises about 2.3 million clones, just over 90% of which are singletons, and under 0.45% rests with the top ten. Sequencing was done on a sample of naive CD4+ T cells from PBMCs. Source of these receptors: a man aged 18 to 30 in good health. Some clones in this sample may be carry-over from other donors' samples. CDR3s include the opening cysteine and the closing phenylalanine or tryptophan. The D gene is left open where the match is weak. Clone size is given for some rows only: seen once, a few or many times, or a class if the clone is expanded.

length: 20; D: TRBD1; V: TRBV9; J: TRBJ2-3; size: -; DNA: TGTGCCAGCAGCCCTAGGACAGGGGGCTCAGCGGGTATTCCCACAGATACGCAGTATTTT; CDR3: CASSPRTGGSAGIPTDTQYF
length: 13; D: -; V: TRBV4-3; J: TRBJ2-3; size: once; DNA: TGCGCCAGCAGCCAAGCTGGGGGAGATACGCAGTATTTT; CDR3: CASSQAGGDTQYF
length: 15; D: TRBD2; V: TRBV5-1; J: TRBJ2-7; size: -; DNA: TGCGCCAGCAGCTTGGTTCTAGCGGGAGGTCGAGAGCAGTACTTC; CDR3: CASSLVLAGGREQYF
length: 14; D: TRBD2; V: TRBV2; J: TRBJ2-1; size: few; DNA: TGTGCCAGCAGGGGACTAGCGGGAGAGAATGAGCAGTTCTTC; CDR3: CASRGLAGENEQFF
length: 18; D: -; V: TRBV18; J: TRBJ2-6; size: -; DNA: TGTGCCAGCTCACCAGTCCGTTCCGGGACGGCTGGGGCCAACGTCCTGACTTTC; CDR3: CASSPVRSGTAGANVLTF
length: 16; D: -; V: TRBV7-8; J: TRBJ2-1; size: -; DNA: TGTGCCAGCAGCTTTCGTGTGGGGTCTTTTCTCAATGAGCAGTTCTTC; CDR3: CASSFRVGSFLNEQFF
length: 15; D: -; V: TRBV5-1; J: TRBJ2-7; size: -; DNA: TGCGCCAGCAGCTTGGTTACGGGAGTGACCTACGAGCAGTACTTC; CDR3: CASSLVTGVTYEQYF
length: 15; D: TRBD2; V: TRBV11-2; J: TRBJ2-7; size: -; DNA: TGTGCCAGCAGCTTAGAGTGGCGGGAGGGCGACGAGCAGTACTTC; CDR3: CASSLEWREGDEQYF
length: 14; D: TRBD1; V: TRBV30; J: TRBJ1-1; size: -; DNA: TGTGCCTGGAAGGTGCGGACAGGGGGCACTGAAGCTTTCTTT; CDR3: CAWKVRTGGTEAFF
length: 16; D: -; V: TRBV5-1; J: TRBJ2-3; size: -; DNA: TGCGCCAGCAGCGGCGCGGGACAGACTAGCACAGATACGCAGTATTTT; CDR3: CASSGAGQTSTDTQYF